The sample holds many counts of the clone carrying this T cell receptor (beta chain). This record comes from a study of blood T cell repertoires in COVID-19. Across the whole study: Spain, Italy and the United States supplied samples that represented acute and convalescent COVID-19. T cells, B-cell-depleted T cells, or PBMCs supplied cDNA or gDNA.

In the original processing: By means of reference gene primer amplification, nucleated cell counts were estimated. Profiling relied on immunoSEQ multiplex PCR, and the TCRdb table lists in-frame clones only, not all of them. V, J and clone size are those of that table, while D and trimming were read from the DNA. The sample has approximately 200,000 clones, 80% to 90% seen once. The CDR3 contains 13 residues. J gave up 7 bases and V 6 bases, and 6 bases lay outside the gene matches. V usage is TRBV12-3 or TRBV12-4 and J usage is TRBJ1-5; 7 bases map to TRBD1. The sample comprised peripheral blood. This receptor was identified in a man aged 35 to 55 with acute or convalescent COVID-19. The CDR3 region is CASRQGRWQPQHF. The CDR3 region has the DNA TGTGCCAGCAGACAGGGGCGGTGGCAGCCCCAGCATTTT.